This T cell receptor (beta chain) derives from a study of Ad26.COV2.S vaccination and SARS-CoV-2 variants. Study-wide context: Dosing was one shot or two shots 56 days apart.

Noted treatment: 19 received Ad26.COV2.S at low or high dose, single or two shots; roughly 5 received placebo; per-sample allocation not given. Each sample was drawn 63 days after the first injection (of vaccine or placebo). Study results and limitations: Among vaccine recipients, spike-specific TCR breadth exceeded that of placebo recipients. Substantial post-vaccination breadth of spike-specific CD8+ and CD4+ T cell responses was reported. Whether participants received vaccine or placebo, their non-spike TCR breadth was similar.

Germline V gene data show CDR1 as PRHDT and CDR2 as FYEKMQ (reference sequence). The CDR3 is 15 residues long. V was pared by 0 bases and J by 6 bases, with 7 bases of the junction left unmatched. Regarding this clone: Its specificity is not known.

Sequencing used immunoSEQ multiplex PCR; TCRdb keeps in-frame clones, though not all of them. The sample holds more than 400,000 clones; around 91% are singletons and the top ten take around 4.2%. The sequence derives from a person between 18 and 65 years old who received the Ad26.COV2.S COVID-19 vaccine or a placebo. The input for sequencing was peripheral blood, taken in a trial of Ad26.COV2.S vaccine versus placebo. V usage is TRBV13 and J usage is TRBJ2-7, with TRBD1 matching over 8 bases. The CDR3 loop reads CASSLGRGTGAEQYF. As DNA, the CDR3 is TGTGCCAGCAGCTTAGGTCGTGGGACAGGAGCCGAGCAGTACTTC.